In this sample, the clone carrying this TCR beta chain turned up a few times. The sample originates from a study of response to subunit inactivated influenza vaccine. TCRdb reanalysed the RT-PCR reads using MiXCR and keeps one entry per CDR3 protein. The sample carries hundreds of thousands of distinct CDR3 sequences, 7.6% recorded once. With 2 bases removed from V and 1 base from J, the gap between germline ends came to 6 bases. The CDR3 runs to 13 residues. Looked up from germline, CDR1 is MGHDK and CDR2 is SYGVNS. This specimen consisted of PBMCs from blood, obtained around 25 months after vaccination. The TCR originated in a man aged 50 to 75 who received an inactivated influenza vaccine. This rearrangement joins TRBV25-1 to TRBJ2-7; D uncertain. This CDR3 is CASSERVSYEQYF. The CDR3 nucleotides are TGTGCCAGCAGTGAACGCGTTTCCTACGAGCAGTACTTC.